The 8 T cell receptor beta chains given below trace back to one sample, sequenced in a study of blood T cell repertoires in COVID-19. Libraries were prepared by immunoSEQ multiplex PCR; TCRdb keeps only in-frame clonotypes and omits some of them. This table has 300,000 to 400,000 clones, under 90% appearing once. Sequenced sample: PBMCs or T cells enriched from blood (not recorded which). These receptors were taken from a man in his fifties or sixties who had recovered from COVID-19.

The J gene is TRBJ2-5, the V gene TRBV5-1, with TRBD2 matching over 8 bases. The germline V gene encodes CDR1 SGHRS and CDR2 YFSETQ. The CDR3 totals 15 residues. After removal of 4 bases from V and 1 base from J, the junction contained 6 bases not matched to a gene. The CDR3 DNA sequence: TGCGCCAGCAGCCCGCCCGGGGGGGTCCAAGAGACCCAGTACTTC. Translating gives CASSPPGGVQETQYF.

In DNA, the CDR3 is TGTGCCAGTAGTATTCTTCGGGATTCGGGAAACACCATATATTTT. Protein: CASSILRDSGNTIYF. The V gene is TRBV19, the J gene TRBJ1-3; no clear D. The germline CDR1 and CDR2 sequences are LNHDA and SQIVND (reference sequence). The CDR3 contains 15 residues. V was cut by 3 bases and J by 4 bases, with 13 bases left in between.

The chain links TRBV15 to TRBJ2-5, with 11 bases that match TRBD1. The germline CDR1 and CDR2 sequences are LNHNV and YYDKDF (reference sequence). The junction had 6 bases not matched to a gene; V was cut back by 1 base and J by 5 bases. The CDR3 has 16 residues. CDR3 residues: CATSRGGQGAGETQYF. CDR3 nucleotide sequence: TGTGCCACCAGCAGAGGAGGACAGGGGGCAGGGGAGACCCAGTACTTC.

The chain has TRBV27 and TRBJ1-5, with TRBD1 matching 7 bases. Per germline, CDR1 MNHEY and CDR2 SMNVEV (reference sequence). Trimming removed 11 bases from V and 4 bases from J; junction bases left unmatched: 11. The CDR3 contains 14 residues. The CDR3 spells CASSSGGLNQPQHF. The CDR3 bases are TGTGCCTCGTCATCAGGGGGGCTGAATCAGCCCCAGCATTTT.

The chain recombines TRBV7-2 with TRBJ1-1, with no clear D. Germline V lookup: CDR1 SGHTA, CDR2 FQGNSA. Deletions cut 3 bases from V and 7 bases from J, with 9 bases between. This CDR3 comprises 12 residues. The CDR3 sequence: CASSFGGYEAFF. CDR3 in DNA: TGTGCCAGCAGCTTCGGCGGGTATGAAGCTTTCTTT.

V and J are TRBV15 and TRBJ1-3, with 9 bases identical to TRBD1. Trimming at V came to 2 bases and at J to 2 bases, leaving 4 bases not matched to a gene. The germline V gene has CDR1 LNHNV and CDR2 YYDKDF (reference sequence). The CDR3 length is 16 residues. The CDR3 nucleotides read TGTGCCACCAGCAGACCACAGGGGGCCACTGGAAACACCATATATTTT. It translates to CATSRPQGATGNTIYF.

This chain uses TRBV7-2 with TRBJ2-1; D is ambiguous. The V end was cut by 4 bases, the J end by 8 bases, with 9 bases between. CDR1 SGHTA and CDR2 FQGNSA come from the germline V gene. The CDR3 has 12 residues. CDR3 protein: CASSSLGYEQFF. Here the CDR3 DNA reads TGTGCCAGCAGCTCTCTGGGCTATGAGCAGTTCTTC. The full variable domain, in which reference TRBV7-2 and TRBJ2-1 provide the parts outside the CDR3, is GAGVSQSPSNKVTEKGKDVELRCDPISGHTALYWYRQSLGQGLEFLIYFQGNSAPDKSGLPSDRFSAERTGGSVSTLTIQRTQQEDSAVYLCASSSLGYEQFFGPGTRLTVL.

The V gene is TRBV2, the J gene TRBJ2-7; TRBD1 matches at 7 bases. The CDR3 totals 14 residues. The ends lost 2 bases at V and 3 bases at J; junction bases unmatched: 4. Germline V gene sequence: CDR1 SNHLY, CDR2 FYNNEI. Written as DNA, the CDR3 is TGTGCCAGCAGTGAACAGGGGGTAGACTACGAGCAGTACTTC. It encodes CASSEQGVDYEQYF.